This entry features one T cell receptor beta chain sequence. TCR beta sequencing covered blood CD8+ and CD4+ T cells. This entry comes from a study of CD8 T cells in Susac syndrome. Random hexamers primed reverse transcription of about 0.45 to 1 ug RNA. The immunoSEQ assay covered 54 Vbeta and 13 Jbeta segments for CDR3. TCRdb processed the immunoSEQ multiplex PCR reads anew with MiXCR; each CDR3 protein has one entry. The profile shows about 150,000 distinct CDR3 sequences, 95% to 96% of them singletons. The CDR3 covers 14 residues. V was shortened by 2 bases and J by 1 base, with 10 bases between the two germline ends. Germline-derived CDR1 and CDR2 are SGHDT and YYEEEE.

The source material was CD8+ T cells from PBMCs. The sequence derives from a human donor with multiple sclerosis. The chain has TRBV5-6 and TRBJ2-7; TRBD1 might be the D (6 bases). The CDR3 bases are TGTGCCAGCAGCTTAACGACAGGTTCCTACGAGCAGTACTTC. It yields the protein CASSLTTGSYEQYF.